Following are 19 T cell receptor beta chains from one sample sequenced in a study of blood T cell repertoires in COVID-19. The protocol was immunoSEQ multiplex PCR, while the TCRdb copy is restricted to in-frame clones and leaves out a portion. Here the sample spans some 140,000 clones, roughly four fifths being singletons. The sequenced sample was peripheral blood. Source of these receptors: a human donor in a cohort sampled during active COVID-19.

The rearrangement uses TRBV7-9 and TRBJ2-5; 7 bases agree with TRBD1. The trim removed 3 bases at V and 5 bases at J, leaving 6 bases unmatched. The CDR3 has 14 residues. Germline-derived CDR1 and CDR2 are SEHNR and FQNEAQ (reference sequence). DNA of the CDR3: TGTGCCAGCAGCTTTTACAGGGGCAGGGAGACCCAGTACTTC. It codes for CASSFYRGRETQYF.

V and J are TRBV5-1 and TRBJ2-2, with TRBD1 matching over 7 bases. This CDR3 contains 17 residues. Trimming took 3 bases from V and 5 from J; bases not matched to a gene: 13. Germline V gene sequence: CDR1 SGHRS, CDR2 YFSETQ. Here the CDR3 reads CASSYGQTGYGTGELFF. CDR3 bases: TGCGCCAGCAGCTACGGACAGACAGGGTATGGGACCGGGGAGCTGTTTTTT.

This clone was detected only once. V usage is TRBV7-9 and J usage is TRBJ2-6; 7 nucleotides align to TRBD1. The CDR3 length is 19 residues. The germline V gene has CDR1 SEHNR and CDR2 FQNEAQ (reference sequence). J was trimmed by 0 bases and V by 1 base; bases with no gene match: 9. CDR3 residues: CASSLGALDRRSGANVLTF. The DNA for the CDR3 is TGTGCCAGCAGCTTAGGGGCCCTGGACAGGCGCTCTGGGGCCAACGTCCTGACTTTC.

This clone was seen just once. The chain carries TRBV19 and TRBJ1-2; 8 bases fit TRBD1. This CDR3 has 14 amino acids. Germline V gene sequence: CDR1 LNHDA, CDR2 SQIVND (reference sequence). The V segment lost 3 bases and the J segment 5 bases; nucleotides outside the gene matches: 5. CDR3 nucleotide sequence: TGTGCCAGTAGTATCGACAGGGGAGAATATGGCTACACCTTC. It is translated as CASSIDRGEYGYTF.

The CDR3, as DNA: TGTGCCAGCAGCTTAGGTCGGGGTGGGGATGAGCAGTTCTTC. This encodes CASSLGRGGDEQFF. The J gene is TRBJ2-1, the V gene TRBV11-2; perhaps TRBD2 as D (5 bases). Germline V CDR1 and CDR2: SGHAT, FQNNGV. The CDR3 runs to 14 residues. V lost 1 base and J lost 8, with 12 bases in between.

The chain carries TRBV2 and TRBJ1-4; 8 positions agree with TRBD1. V was clipped by 4 bases and J by 7 bases; unmatched bases: 8. Germline CDR1 and CDR2: SNHLY and FYNNEI. This CDR3 region has 15 residues. For the CDR3, the DNA is TGTGCCAGCAGTGGGGAGACAGGGGCAGGTGAAAAACTGTTTTTT. Translation: CASSGETGAGEKLFF.

This sequence joins TRBV6-2 or TRBV6-3 and TRBJ1-1, with TRBD1 matching over 9 bases. The CDR3 totals 17 residues. V shed 0 bases, J shed 0 bases, and the junction held 5 bases outside the gene matches. Per germline, CDR1 MNHEY and CDR2 SVGEGT. The CDR3 DNA reads TGTGCCAGCAGTTACTCGACAGGGGGTAAGATGAACACTGAAGCTTTCTTT. It specifies CASSYSTGGKMNTEAFF.

V is TRBV2 and J is TRBJ1-1, with a possible D match to TRBD1 (5 bases). Trimming took off 6 bases at V and 0 bases at J, with 11 bases between the two ends. This CDR3 contains 14 residues. CDR1 and CDR2 (germline): SNHLY, FYNNEI. CDR3 in amino acids: CASSGQGMNTEAFF. DNA for the CDR3: TGTGCCAGCAGCGGGCAGGGCATGAACACTGAAGCTTTCTTT.

The sample holds one count of this clone. V gene TRBV28 combines with J gene TRBJ1-1; D might be TRBD1 (5 bases). The CDR3 runs 15 residues. Deletions cut 2 bases from V and 0 bases from J, with 10 bases between. Germline loops: CDR1 MDHEN, CDR2 SYDVKM. CDR3 DNA: TGTGCCAGCAGTTTACCAGGGAGGGTGAACACTGAAGCTTTCTTT. Amino acid sequence: CASSLPGRVNTEAFF.

About this clone: Other DNA sequences in the sample encode the same CDR3. The chain carries TRBV5-1 and TRBJ2-7, with a weak D call TRBD1 (6 bases). The CDR3 has 12 amino acids. V shed 2 bases and J shed 3 bases, with 6 bases lying between them. Germline V gives CDR1 SGHRS, CDR2 YFSETQ. The DNA for the CDR3 is TGCGCCAGCAGCTTACAGGGCTACGAGCAGTACTTC. Its protein is CASSLQGYEQYF.

The chain employs TRBV10-3 and TRBJ1-1, with D possibly TRBD1 on 6 matching bases. Germline-derived CDR1 and CDR2 are ENHRY and SYGVKD. The CDR3 runs 16 residues. V lost 4 bases, J lost 0 bases, and 15 bases lay in between. The CDR3 region is CAISGTVGRLNTEAFF. DNA of the CDR3: TGTGCCATCAGTGGGACAGTCGGGAGGCTGAACACTGAAGCTTTCTTT.

For the CDR3, the DNA is TGTGCCAGCAGCGTATACCCAGGGGATTCACCCCTCCACTTT. Translating it yields CASSVYPGDSPLHF. The rearrangement links TRBV9 to TRBJ1-6; tentatively, D is TRBD1 (6 bases). V dropped 1 base and J dropped 8 bases, with 10 bases sitting between them. CDR3 length equals 14 residues. CDR1 and CDR2 from the germline V gene are SGDLS and YYNGEE.

Only a few counts were recorded for this clone. This chain connects TRBV5-5 to TRBJ2-3; TRBD1 matches at 7 bases. This CDR3 has 13 amino acids. Trimming removed 8 bases from V and 3 bases from J; junction bases left unmatched: 6. Germline assignment: CDR1 SGHKS and CDR2 YYEKEE (reference sequence). CDR3 amino acids: CARLWDRTDTQYF. CDR3 DNA: TGTGCCAGACTATGGGACAGAACAGATACGCAGTATTTT. The full variable domain, rest sourced from reference TRBV5-5 and TRBJ2-3, is DAGVTQSPTHLIKTRGQQVTLRCSPISGHKSVSWYQQVLGQGPQFIFQYYEKEERGRGNFPDRFSARQFPNYSSELNVNALLLGDSALYLCARLWDRTDTQYFGPGTRLTVL.

In its sample, this clone was seen once. The chain joins TRBV4-1 to TRBJ2-7, with TRBD2 identical over 7 bases. This CDR3 is built from 15 residues. In germline, CDR1 is MGHRA, CDR2 YSYEKL. V lost 0 bases, J lost 3 bases, and 5 bases stayed unmatched. This CDR3 reads CASSQDSTSYYEQYF. Written as DNA, the CDR3 is TGCGCCAGCAGCCAAGATTCGACTAGCTACTACGAGCAGTACTTC.

The genes are TRBV6-5 and TRBJ2-7; TRBD1 agrees at 10 bases. The CDR3 is 14 amino acids. Germline V gene sequence: CDR1 MNHEY, CDR2 SVGAGI. The V and J ends lost 7 bases and 2 bases, in that order; junction bases with no gene match: 5. The CDR3 sequence is CASTPTGGTYEQYF. The CDR3 DNA reads TGTGCCAGCACCCCGACAGGGGGCACCTACGAGCAGTACTTC.

This clone was recorded many times. V is TRBV10-1 and J is TRBJ2-3; D perhaps matches TRBD1 (5 bases). Germline V gives CDR1 WNHNN, CDR2 SYGVQD (reference sequence). The V end lost 3 bases, the J end lost 1 base, and 11 bases lay between the germline ends. The CDR3 runs to 15 residues. The CDR3 loop reads CASSDGAAGTDTQYF. The CDR3 DNA reads TGCGCCAGCAGTGATGGGGCTGCCGGCACAGATACGCAGTATTTT.

The table lists this clone with a few counts. The gene calls are TRBV10-3 and TRBJ2-3; TRBD2 agrees at 9 bases. Germline CDR1 is ENHRY and CDR2 is SYGVKD. The CDR3 totals 18 residues. V trimming: 2 bases; J trimming: 5 bases; junction bases outside the gene matches: 14. The chain's CDR3 is CAISEGMAGKAGGDTQYF. CDR3 DNA sequence: TGTGCCATCAGTGAGGGGATGGCGGGCAAAGCGGGGGGAGATACGCAGTATTTT.

V and J are TRBV10-1 and TRBJ1-1; possible D gene TRBD1, 6 bases. The germline CDR1 and CDR2 sequences are WNHNN and SYGVQD (reference sequence). V gave up 8 bases and J gave up 0 bases, with 10 bases separating them. This CDR3 is built from 13 residues. CDR3 in amino acids: CASRDNMNTEAFF. CDR3 DNA: TGCGCCAGCCGGGACAACATGAACACTGAAGCTTTCTTT.

This clone was seen at least ten times. The chain joins TRBV7-8 to TRBJ1-2, with D possibly TRBD1 on 6 matching bases. Germline V gene sequence: CDR1 SGHVS, CDR2 FQNEAQ. The V gene lost 3 bases and the J gene lost 5 bases, with 19 bases spanning the gap. CDR3 length equals 16 residues. The CDR3 region has the DNA TGTGCCAGCAGCTTGAGGACAGACTACCATTTATATGGCTACACCTTC. Its translation: CASSLRTDYHLYGYTF.